Only a few counts were recorded for the clone carrying this TCR beta chain. The data belong to a study of blood T cell repertoires in COVID-19. About the research overall: The United States, Italy and Spain were the sources of the acute and convalescent COVID-19 samples.

CDR1 and CDR2 from the germline V gene are ENHRY and SYGVKD. V lost 2 bases to trimming and J lost 4 bases, with 17 bases between them. The CDR3 loop spans 16 amino acids. Produced via immunoSEQ multiplex PCR; TCRdb's table is partial and in-frame only. The sample lists more than 350,000 clones; over 75% were seen once. The sequence was collected from a woman younger than 35 who had been exposed to COVID-19. The chain links TRBV10-3 to TRBJ1-1; D remains unclear. Source material: PBMCs or T cells enriched from blood (not recorded which). The CDR3 is CAISENEGRGGTEAFF. In nucleotides, the CDR3 is TGTGCCATCAGTGAGAACGAAGGCAGAGGTGGCACTGAAGCTTTCTTT.